This record looks at one TCR beta chain sequence and its context. The source of the sample is a study of blood T cell repertoires in COVID-19. Background on the study: Nucleic acid was either cDNA or gDNA, and it came from T cells, B-cell-depleted T cells, or PBMCs.

Original analysis: Quantification of nucleated cells was approximated via reference gene primer amplification. Only in-frame clones appear in the TCRdb table, and some are missing; sequencing was by immunoSEQ multiplex PCR. V, J and clone size are taken as reported in that table, and D and trimming were inferred from the DNA itself. The repertoire holds over 85,000 clones, with just over 85% as singletons. The CDR3 contains 16 residues. Germline CDR1 SGHDT, CDR2 YYEEEE. Unmatched junction bases numbered 13, after V lost 4 bases and J lost 7 bases. The chain couples TRBV5-6 to TRBJ1-4, with 7 bases identical to TRBD1. The sequence derives from a woman in her 70s with acute or convalescent COVID-19. Sequenced sample: peripheral blood. CDR3 in DNA: TGTGCCAGCAGCCGATTCGACAGGGTTCTTGTTGAAAAACTGTTTTTT. Translation gives CASSRFDRVLVEKLFF.